This record concerns one T cell receptor (beta chain) sequence. The sample holds other DNA sequences that translate to the same CDR3. These data come from a study of shared clonotypes between healthy human individuals. The V end was cut by 5 bases, the J end by 4 bases, with 14 bases between. The CDR3 contains 14 residues. Germline V gives CDR1 MNHNS, CDR2 SASEGT. Assay used: immunoSEQ multiplex PCR; TCRdb lists only in-frame clones, some missing. The profile shows more than 2,000,000 clones, 90% to 95% of them singletons. In the CD4+ fraction, cells were divided into CD45RA+ naive and CD45RA-negative memory subsets.

The receptor was isolated from a man between 18 and 35 years old in good health. The gene calls are TRBV6-1 and TRBJ1-1; the D gene is possibly TRBD1 (6 bases). The source material was naive CD4+ T cells sorted from blood. Specified subset: CD45RA+ positively selected. The CDR3 reads CASSSQGGGTEAFF. The CDR3 bases are TGTGCCAGCAGTTCCCAGGGAGGGGGCACTGAAGCTTTCTTT.